The 21 T cell receptor beta chains given below trace back to one sample, sequenced in a study of T cell repertoires in cytomegalovirus infection. Their antigens remain unidentified. TCRdb fed the reads into MiXCR, producing one record per CDR3 protein. The table shows around 300,000 distinct CDR3 sequences, with 22% occurring only once. This specimen was cultured PBMCs, taken from culture after CMV antigen stimulation. The receptor set was obtained from a human donor in good health (CMV status not recorded). Some clones in this sample may be carry-over from other donors' samples.

About this clonotype: A junction end diverges from the germline sequence, so it may reflect a read error. This chain joins TRBV4-1 and TRBJ2-2; D possibly corresponds to TRBD2 (6 bases). Germline V gives CDR1 MGHRA, CDR2 YSYEKL. The CDR3 sequence is 17 residues long. The CDR3: CASSQPSRGGAAGELFF. The CDR3 bases are TGTGCCAGCAGCCAGCCGAGTCGGGGCGGGGCGGCCGGGGAGCTGTTTTTT.

This clonotype has just a few counts. The chain couples TRBV4-1 to TRBJ1-2; TRBD1 is a possible D gene (5 bases). This CDR3 is built from 13 residues. CDR1 is MGHRA and CDR2 is YSYEKL in the germline V gene. Between the trimmed V and J ends, which lost 3 bases and 4 bases, there was a span of 9 bases. CDR3 sequence reads: CASSQKRGYGYTF. Here the CDR3 DNA reads TGCGCCAGCAGCCAGAAGAGGGGCTATGGCTACACCTTC.

This clonotype was recorded many times. V and J are TRBV7-2 and TRBJ1-4, with 11 positions matching TRBD1. CDR3 length: 15 amino acids. The ends lost 1 base at V and 8 bases at J; junction bases unmatched: 3. Germline CDR1 is SGHTA and CDR2 is FQGNSA. The CDR3: CASSLGTGGGEKLFF. CDR3 nucleotide sequence: TGTGCCAGCAGCTTAGGGACAGGGGGCGGGGAAAAACTGTTTTTT.

The genes are TRBV7-2 and TRBJ1-5; D ambiguous. Germline V gene sequence: CDR1 SGHTA, CDR2 FQGNSA. This CDR3 has 13 amino acids. V shed 4 bases and J shed 7 bases, with 11 bases lying between them. CDR3 DNA: TGTGCCAGCAGCTCAAGAGGAGAACAGCCCCAGCATTTT. This gives the protein CASSSRGEQPQHF. The full variable domain, rest sourced from reference TRBV7-2 and TRBJ1-5, is GAGVSQSPSNKVTEKGKDVELRCDPISGHTALYWYRQSLGQGLEFLIYFQGNSAPDKSGLPSDRFSAERTGGSVSTLTIQRTQQEDSAVYLCASSSRGEQPQHFGDGTRLSIL.

This clonotype was recorded only once. The chain couples TRBV11-2 to TRBJ2-3; no firm D call. With 5 bases removed from V and 1 base from J, the gap between germline ends came to 13 bases. Per the germline V gene, CDR1 is SGHAT and CDR2 is FQNNGV. The CDR3 runs 15 residues. CDR3 loop: CASSPGQSRTDTQYF. The CDR3 DNA reads as TGTGCCAGCAGCCCCGGCCAGAGCCGCACAGATACGCAGTATTTT.

The rearrangement links TRBV6-1 to TRBJ2-7; a weak D match, TRBD1 (6 bases). CDR1 MNHNS and CDR2 SASEGT come from the germline V gene. The V gene lost 3 bases and the J gene lost 2 bases, with 14 bases spanning the gap. The CDR3 covers 15 residues. CDR3 protein: CASSEGWGPPYEQYF. The CDR3 nucleotides are TGTGCCAGCAGTGAGGGCTGGGGGCCCCCCTACGAGCAGTACTTC.

This clonotype was seen ten or more times. The chain recombines TRBV7-2 with TRBJ1-1; no firm D call. The CDR3 has 14 amino acids. Trimming pared 1 base from V and 0 bases from J, leaving 6 bases between. Germline V gene sequence: CDR1 SGHTA, CDR2 FQGNSA. Here the CDR3 reads CASSLGPVNTEAFF. The CDR3 region has the DNA TGTGCCAGCAGCTTAGGTCCAGTGAACACTGAAGCTTTCTTT.

As regards this clonotype: This may come from a read error, since a much larger clone is one base off. This chain uses TRBV6-2 or TRBV6-3 with TRBJ2-7, with TRBD1 matching over 7 bases. The ends lost 8 bases at V and 1 base at J; junction bases unmatched: 2. This CDR3 has 12 amino acids. Germline V gene sequence: CDR1 MNHEY, CDR2 SVGEGT. In DNA form, the CDR3 reads TGTGCCAGCGGGGGACAGTCCTACGAGCAGTACTTC. Translated: CASGGQSYEQYF.

The chain combines TRBV24-1 with TRBJ2-1; either TRBD1 or TRBD2 may supply D (5 bases each). The CDR3 runs to 16 residues. CDR1 KGHDR and CDR2 SFDVKD come from the germline V gene. The V gene lost 2 bases and the J gene lost 4 bases, with 14 bases spanning the gap. CDR3 in amino acids: CATSDSGRGAYNEQFF. CDR3 sequence (DNA): TGTGCCACCAGTGATTCGGGACGAGGAGCGTACAATGAGCAGTTCTTC.

This clonotype was picked up a small number of times. The V call is TRBV5-5, the J call TRBJ1-5, with 8 bases matching TRBD1. The CDR3 is made up of 15 amino acids. J gave up 7 bases and V 0 bases, and 6 bases lay outside the gene matches. Per germline, CDR1 SGHKS and CDR2 YYEKEE (reference sequence). CDR3: CASSLGDRGRQPQHF. CDR3 in DNA: TGTGCCAGCAGCTTGGGAGACAGGGGCAGACAGCCCCAGCATTTT.

The chain employs TRBV20-1 and TRBJ2-7, with D unclear. The ends were cut back, 0 bases at V and 5 bases at J, with 14 bases in the middle. CDR3 size: 14 residues. The germline CDR1 and CDR2 sequences are DFQATT and SNEGSKA (reference sequence). The CDR3 bases are TGCAGTGCTAGAGATTTAGTGACGATCGACGAGCAGTACTTC. It is translated as CSARDLVTIDEQYF.

The rearrangement links TRBV14 to TRBJ2-3; 9 positions match TRBD2. V shed 0 bases and J 5 bases; nucleotides not matched to a gene: 3. Germline lookup yields CDR1 SGHDN and CDR2 FVKESK. The CDR3 has 15 amino acids. CDR3 region: CASSQDPAGGDTQYF. The CDR3 nucleotides read TGTGCCAGCAGCCAAGATCCAGCGGGAGGAGATACGCAGTATTTT.

The sample holds many counts of this clonotype. The V gene is TRBV7-2, the J gene TRBJ2-6; D gene ambiguous. Per the germline V gene, CDR1 is SGHTA and CDR2 is FQGNSA. This CDR3 is 16 amino acids long. Trimming pared 5 bases from V and 2 bases from J, leaving 13 bases between. The CDR3 loop is CASSSSSGAGANVLTF. Here the CDR3 DNA reads TGTGCCAGCAGCAGTAGTTCCGGAGCTGGGGCCAACGTCCTGACTTTC.

The chain couples TRBV30 to TRBJ1-2; TRBD1 matches at 8 bases. Germline-derived CDR1 and CDR2 are GTSNPN and SVGIG (reference sequence). This CDR3 is 15 amino acids long. Germline trimming cut 1 base from V and 7 bases from J; bases unmatched to any gene: 11. Here the CDR3 DNA reads TGTGCCTGGAGTGAACTGGACAGGGAGATACTTGGCTACACCTTC. This gives the protein CAWSELDREILGYTF.

This clonotype came up many times. The chain recombines TRBV7-8 with TRBJ2-1, with 7 bases aligning to TRBD1. The CDR3 loop spans 16 amino acids. The V segment lost 5 bases and the J segment 4 bases; nucleotides outside the gene matches: 11. The germline CDR1 and CDR2 sequences are SGHVS and FQNEAQ. The CDR3 DNA is TGTGCCAGCAGCCCCGAGACAGGGCTTTCGTACAATGAGCAGTTCTTC. Translating it yields CASSPETGLSYNEQFF.

The chain joins TRBV7-2 to TRBJ2-1; 10 bases are shared with TRBD2. Germline CDR1 is SGHTA and CDR2 is FQGNSA. CDR3 length: 17 residues. The ends lost 2 bases at V and 9 bases at J; junction bases unmatched: 13. The CDR3 bases are TGTGCCAGCAGCTTACTCCATATGTCTAGCGGGAGTGGTGAGCAGTTCTTC. This translates into CASSLLHMSSGSGEQFF.

This chain uses TRBV12-3 or TRBV12-4 with TRBJ2-1, with no clear D. Trimming shortened V by 3 bases and J by 6 bases, and 6 bases separated the two germline ends. This CDR3 is built from 12 residues. CDR3 region: CASSFQANEQFF. CDR3 coding DNA: TGTGCCAGCAGTTTTCAGGCCAATGAGCAGTTCTTC.

Only a few counts were recorded for this clonotype. The V gene is TRBV24-1, the J gene TRBJ2-1; D is unresolved. Trimming removed 7 bases at V and 5 bases at J, with 14 bases between. Germline CDR1 reads KGHDR; CDR2 reads SFDVKD. The CDR3 sequence is 14 residues long. CDR3 loop: CATSPDSTNNEQFF. The CDR3 bases are TGTGCCACCAGCCCCGACTCGACCAACAATGAGCAGTTCTTC.

This clonotype was detected ten times or more. This rearrangement joins TRBV6-2 or TRBV6-3 to TRBJ2-6; D not resolved. The germline V gene has CDR1 MNHEY and CDR2 SVGEGT. Trimming pared 5 bases from V and 1 base from J, leaving 9 bases between. The CDR3 sequence is 15 residues long. CDR3 bases: TGTGCCAGCAGTGAGAGGCAGTCTGGGGCCAACGTCCTGACTTTC. Translation: CASSERQSGANVLTF.

As concerns this clonotype: Being one base from a much bigger clone, this may be a read error. The chain uses TRBV7-2 and TRBJ2-5; 11 nucleotides agree with TRBD2. There are 20 residues in the CDR3. Germline CDR1 SGHTA, CDR2 FQGNSA. The trim removed 1 base at V and 2 bases at J, leaving 15 bases unmatched. CDR3 region: CTSSLGSFRRLAGLQETQYF. The CDR3 DNA follows: TGTACCAGCAGCTTAGGGTCATTCCGTCGACTAGCGGGACTACAAGAGACCCAGTACTTC.

The chain combines TRBV7-9 with TRBJ2-5, with 11 nucleotides matching TRBD2. CDR1 and CDR2 (germline): SEHNR, FQNEAQ (reference sequence). The CDR3 is 15 amino acids. Unmatched junction bases numbered 3, after V lost 4 bases and J lost 2 bases. CDR3 sequence: CASSSGLAGQETQYF. CDR3 coding DNA: TGTGCCAGCAGCTCCGGACTAGCGGGTCAAGAGACCCAGTACTTC.